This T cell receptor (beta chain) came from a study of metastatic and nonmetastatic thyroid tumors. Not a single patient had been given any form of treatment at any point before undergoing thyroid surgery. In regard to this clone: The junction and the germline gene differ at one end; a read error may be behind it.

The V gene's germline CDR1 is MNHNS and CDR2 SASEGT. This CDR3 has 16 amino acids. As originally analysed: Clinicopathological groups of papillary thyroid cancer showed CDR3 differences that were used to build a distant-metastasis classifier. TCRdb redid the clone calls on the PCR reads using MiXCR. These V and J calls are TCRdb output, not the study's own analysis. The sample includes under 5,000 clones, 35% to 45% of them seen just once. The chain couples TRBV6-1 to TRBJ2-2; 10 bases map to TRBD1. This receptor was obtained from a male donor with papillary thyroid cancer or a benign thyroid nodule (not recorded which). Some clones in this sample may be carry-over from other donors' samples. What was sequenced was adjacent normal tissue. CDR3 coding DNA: TGTGCCAGAAGTGGAAGTCCTGGGACGGGGACAGGGGAGCGGTTTTTT. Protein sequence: CARSGSPGTGTGERFF.